This T cell receptor (beta chain) was captured by sequencing in a study of Ad26.COV2.S vaccination and SARS-CoV-2 variants. CDR3 length: 16 amino acids. Per germline, CDR1 SNHLY and CDR2 FYNNEI. Trimming pared 4 bases from V and 0 bases from J, leaving 14 bases between. As for treatment: some 20 received Ad26.COV2.S at low or high dose, single or two shots; a few received placebo; per-sample allocation not given. Vaccine and placebo recipients were sampled on day 63 after the first injection. Findings and caveats of the study: Similar non-spike TCR breadth was seen in vaccine and placebo recipients.

Worth noting for this clone: What it binds is not known.

Using immunoSEQ multiplex PCR, the repertoire was profiled, and TCRdb retains in-frame clones only, with some absent. This table holds 350,000 to 450,000 clones, roughly 90% found once. The sequenced sample was peripheral blood, obtained in a trial of Ad26.COV2.S vaccine versus placebo. This chain joins TRBV2 and TRBJ2-3; D may be TRBD1 (5 bases). This TCR derives from a person aged 18-65 years who received the Ad26.COV2.S COVID-19 vaccine or a placebo. CDR3 nucleotide sequence: TGTGCCAGCAGTGGGGATATTGGGGCTAGCACAGATACGCAGTATTTT. Translation: CASSGDIGASTDTQYF.